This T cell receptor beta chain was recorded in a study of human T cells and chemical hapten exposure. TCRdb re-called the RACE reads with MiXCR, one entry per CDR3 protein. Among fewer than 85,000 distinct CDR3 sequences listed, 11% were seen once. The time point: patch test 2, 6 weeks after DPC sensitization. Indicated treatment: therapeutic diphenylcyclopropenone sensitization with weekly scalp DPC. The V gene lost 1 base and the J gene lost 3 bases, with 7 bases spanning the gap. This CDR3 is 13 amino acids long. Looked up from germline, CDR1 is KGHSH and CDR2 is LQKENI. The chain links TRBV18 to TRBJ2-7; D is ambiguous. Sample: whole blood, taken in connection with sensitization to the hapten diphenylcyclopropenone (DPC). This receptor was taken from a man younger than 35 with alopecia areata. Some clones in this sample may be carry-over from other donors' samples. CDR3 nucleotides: TGTGCCAGCTCACCACTCGGCGGCTACGAGCAGTACTTC. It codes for CASSPLGGYEQYF. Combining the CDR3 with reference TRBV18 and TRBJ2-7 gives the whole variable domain NAGVMQNPRHLVRRRGQEARLRCSPMKGHSHVYWYRQLPEEGLKFMVYLQKENIIDESGMPKERFSAEFPKEGPSILRIQQVVRGDSAAYFCASSPLGGYEQYFGPGTRLTVT.